This T cell receptor (beta chain) was found in a study of blood T cells in healthy people across ages. Primers used in a second PCR of about 7 to 12 cycles were a sample-barcoded 5' primer and a J-beta primer mix. TCRdb re-called the 5' RACE reads through MiXCR, storing one row per CDR3 protein. The profile covers 800,000 to 950,000 distinct CDR3 sequences, with under 35% appearing a single time and roughly 10% taken by the ten largest. V gave up 3 bases and J gave up 3 bases; unmatched junction bases: 7. The germline gives CDR1 WSHSY, CDR2 SAAADI. CDR3 length equals 16 residues. Another study also made use of these data, one on T cells of mothers and their children.

Sequencing was performed on blood. The chain has TRBV10-2 and TRBJ2-4; 8 bases agree with TRBD1. This TCR derives from a woman in her forties in good health. As DNA, the CDR3 is TGCGCCAGCAGTGACCCAGGGGGCGCAGGCAAAAACATTCAGTACTTC. This sequence encodes CASSDPGGAGKNIQYF.